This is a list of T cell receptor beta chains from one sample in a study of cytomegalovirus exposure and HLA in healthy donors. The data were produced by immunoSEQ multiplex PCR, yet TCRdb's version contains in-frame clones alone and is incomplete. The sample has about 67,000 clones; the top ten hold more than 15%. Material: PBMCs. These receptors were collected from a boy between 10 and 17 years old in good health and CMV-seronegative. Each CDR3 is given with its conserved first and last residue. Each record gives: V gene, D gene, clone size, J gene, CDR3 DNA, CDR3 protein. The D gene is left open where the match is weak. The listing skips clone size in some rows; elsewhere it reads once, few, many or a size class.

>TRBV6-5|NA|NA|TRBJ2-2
TGTGCCAGCAGTTACCCCGACGGGGTCGACACCGGGGAGCTGTTTTTT
CASSYPDGVDTGELFF
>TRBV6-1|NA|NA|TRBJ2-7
TGTGCCAGCAGTGAAGCTAGGGCAGGGGATTTTTACGAGCAGTACTTC
CASSEARAGDFYEQYF
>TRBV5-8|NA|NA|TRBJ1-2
TGTGCCAGCAGCTTCGACCTAGCTAACTATGGCTACACCTTC
CASSFDLANYGYTF
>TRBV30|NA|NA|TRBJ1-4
TGTGCCTGGAGTGTAGGGTTGGACAGCGTCTATTTT
CAWSVGLDSVYF
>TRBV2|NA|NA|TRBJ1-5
TGTGCCAGCAGTGACTCACTCACGGCCCAGCATTTT
CASSDSLTAQHF
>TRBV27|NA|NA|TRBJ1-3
TGTGCCAGCAAAAAGGGGAACACCATATATTTT
CASKKGNTIYF
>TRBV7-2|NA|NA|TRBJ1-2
TGTGCCAGCTCTGGGGGGAGGAGCTACACCTTC
CASSGGRSYTF
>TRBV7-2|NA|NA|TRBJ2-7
TGTGCCAGCAGCCGGGAGGGACAGGGCTCCTACGAGCAGTACTTC
CASSREGQGSYEQYF
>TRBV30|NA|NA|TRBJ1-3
TGTGCCTTAGGACTGCGAAACTCTGGAAACACCATATATTTT
CALGLRNSGNTIYF
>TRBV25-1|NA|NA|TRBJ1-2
TGTGCCAGCTCTGAAATTGGCGCAGGCCAAGCTAACTATGGCTACACCTTC
CASSEIGAGQANYGYTF
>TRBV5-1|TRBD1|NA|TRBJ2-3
TGCGCCAGCAGTATCGGACAGGGAGGAACAGATACGCAGTATTTT
CASSIGQGGTDTQYF
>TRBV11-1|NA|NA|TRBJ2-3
TGTGCCAGCAGCTTAAGGCGGCAGAACCTAGATACGCAGTATTTT
CASSLRRQNLDTQYF
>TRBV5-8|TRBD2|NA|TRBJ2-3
TGTGCCAGCAGCGACGGGAGGGCCTCAGGCACAGATACGCAGTATTTT
CASSDGRASGTDTQYF
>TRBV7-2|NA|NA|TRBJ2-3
TGTGCCAGCAGTAAAGAGGATACGCAGTATTTT
CASSKEDTQYF
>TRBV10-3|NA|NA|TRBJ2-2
TGTGCCATCACCGCCGGGGTTAGGGAGGCGGCCGGGGAGCTGTTTTTT
CAITAGVREAAGELFF
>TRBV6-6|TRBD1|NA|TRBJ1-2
TGTGCCAGCAGTTACGACAGGGAATCGCGGCGAGGCTACACCTTC
CASSYDRESRRGYTF
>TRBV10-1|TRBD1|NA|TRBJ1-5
TGCGCCAGCAGTGAGGGAGGGACAGGGAATCAGCCCCAGCATTTT
CASSEGGTGNQPQHF
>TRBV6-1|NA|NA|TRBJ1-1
TGTGCCAGCACGGGCAGGGTGGACACTGAAGCTTTCTTT
CASTGRVDTEAFF
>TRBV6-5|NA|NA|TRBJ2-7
TGTGCCAGCAGTTATAAAAGCGGACCCTACGAGCAGTACTTC
CASSYKSGPYEQYF
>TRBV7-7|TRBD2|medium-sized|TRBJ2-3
TGTGCCAGCAGCTCGAAAGCGGGGGCAGATACGCAGTATTTT
CASSSKAGADTQYF
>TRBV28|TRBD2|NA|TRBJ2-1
TGTGCCAGCAAAGGACTAGCGGGAGGGCTTTCCAATGAGCAGTTCTTC
CASKGLAGGLSNEQFF
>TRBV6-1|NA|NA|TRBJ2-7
TGTGCCAGCAGTGCACAGGGAATTGCTGCCTACGAGCAGTACTTC
CASSAQGIAAYEQYF
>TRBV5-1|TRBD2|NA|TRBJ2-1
TGCGCCAGCAGCCCCTGGACTAGCAGGGACAATGAGCAGTTCTTC
CASSPWTSRDNEQFF
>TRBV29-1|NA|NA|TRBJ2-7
TGCAGCGTCGAAGGGGGGGATATGACCTACGAGCAGTACTTC
CSVEGGDMTYEQYF
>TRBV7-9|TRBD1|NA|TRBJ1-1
TGTGCCAGCAGCCGGACAGGGGTCGGCACTGAAGCTTTCTTT
CASSRTGVGTEAFF
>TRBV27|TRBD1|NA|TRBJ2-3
TGTGCCAGCAGCCCAACGGACAGGGGCGTAGGTGCGCAGTATTTT
CASSPTDRGVGAQYF
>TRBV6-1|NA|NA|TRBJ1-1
TGTGCCAGCAGGATCACAGGGATGAACACTGAAGCTTTCTTT
CASRITGMNTEAFF
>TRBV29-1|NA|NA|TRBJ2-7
TGCAGCGTCATAGGACGGGGCTCCTACGAGCAGTACTTC
CSVIGRGSYEQYF
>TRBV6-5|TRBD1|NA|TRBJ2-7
TGTGCCAGCAGTTTAAGGACAGGGGTCTACGAGCAGTACTTC
CASSLRTGVYEQYF
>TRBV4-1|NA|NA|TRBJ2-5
TGCGCCAGCAGCCAAGGGGTTCAGGGAGGAGAGACCCAGTACTTC
CASSQGVQGGETQYF
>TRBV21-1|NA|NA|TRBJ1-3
TGTGCCAGCAGCAAACGTTTGCAGGGGGTTTGTGGAAACACCATATATTTT
CASSKRLQGVCGNTIYF
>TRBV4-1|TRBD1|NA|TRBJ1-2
TGCGCCAGCAGCCAGACCGGGACAGGGGACGGCTACACCTTC
CASSQTGTGDGYTF
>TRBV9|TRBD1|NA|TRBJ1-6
TGTGCCAGCAGCGCCTCACAGGGGGCTGTGGGTTCACCCCTCCACTTT
CASSASQGAVGSPLHF
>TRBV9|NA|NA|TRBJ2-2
TGTGCCAGCAGCGGAGAGGTACGCACCCGGGAGCTGTTTTTT
CASSGEVRTRELFF
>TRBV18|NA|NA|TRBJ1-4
TGTGCCAGCTCACCACAGATTGTACAGAGAAATGAAAAACTGTTTTTT
CASSPQIVQRNEKLFF
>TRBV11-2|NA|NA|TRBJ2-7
TGTGCCAGCAGCTTAGATGGGAGTCCCTACGAGCAGTACTTC
CASSLDGSPYEQYF
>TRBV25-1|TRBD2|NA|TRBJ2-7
TGTGCCAGCAGTACCAGCGGGGGGACAAGCTCCTACGAGCAGTACTTC
CASSTSGGTSSYEQYF